The rows below give T cell receptor beta chains drawn from one sample of a study of T cell repertoires and HLA-DP antigens. TCRdb's table, derived via immunoSEQ multiplex PCR, lists solely in-frame clones and lacks some. Here the sample spans about 110,000 clones, approximately 92% being singletons. These receptors have no identified antigens. Sequenced input: CD4+ T cells from PBMCs. The origin of the receptors is a woman between 18 and 29 years old in good health and CMV-seronegative. Each CDR3 is given with its conserved first and last residue. The D gene is left open where the match is weak. Not every row has a clone size; where given, it reads once, few, many or a size class.

clone size: -; D gene: TRBD1; V gene: TRBV5-8; J gene: TRBJ2-7; CDR3 DNA: TGTGCCAGCAGCCCCTACGAACGGACAGGGGCCGTATACGAGCAGTACTTC; CDR3 protein: CASSPYERTGAVYEQYF
clone size: once; D gene: -; V gene: TRBV5-6; J gene: TRBJ1-2; CDR3 DNA: TGTGCCAGCAGCTTCCGACAGATGGGTGGCTACACCTTC; CDR3 protein: CASSFRQMGGYTF
clone size: once; D gene: -; V gene: TRBV5-1; J gene: TRBJ1-6; CDR3 DNA: TGCGCCAGCAGCCTCCAACCGGGGAACTCCTATAATTCACCCCTCCACTTT; CDR3 protein: CASSLQPGNSYNSPLHF
clone size: -; D gene: TRBD2; V gene: TRBV7-8; J gene: TRBJ2-5; CDR3 DNA: TGTGCCAGCAGCCTCCCGGGAGCGGGAGCAGAGACCCAGTACTTC; CDR3 protein: CASSLPGAGAETQYF
clone size: -; D gene: TRBD2; V gene: TRBV29-1; J gene: TRBJ2-5; CDR3 DNA: TGCAGCGGGACTAGCTCTCAAGAGACCCAGTACTTC; CDR3 protein: CSGTSSQETQYF
clone size: -; D gene: -; V gene: TRBV5-4; J gene: TRBJ2-2; CDR3 DNA: TGTGCCAGCAGCTGGCTCACTAGGCGAGGCACCGGGGAGCTGTTTTTT; CDR3 protein: CASSWLTRRGTGELFF
clone size: -; D gene: -; V gene: TRBV11-2; J gene: TRBJ2-1; CDR3 DNA: TGTGCCAGCAGCCCGATTCGGGGATCGATTCGGAATGAGCAGTTCTTC; CDR3 protein: CASSPIRGSIRNEQFF
clone size: -; D gene: TRBD2; V gene: TRBV11-1; J gene: TRBJ2-2; CDR3 DNA: TGTGCCAGCAGCTTAAGAGGACTAGCGGGGACGGGGGAGCTGTTTTTT; CDR3 protein: CASSLRGLAGTGELFF
clone size: -; D gene: -; V gene: TRBV27; J gene: TRBJ2-2; CDR3 DNA: TGTGCGGGATGCCATCCTTCCGGGGAGCTGTTTTTT; CDR3 protein: CAGCHPSGELFF
clone size: -; D gene: TRBD1; V gene: TRBV2; J gene: TRBJ1-1; CDR3 DNA: TGTGCCAGCAGTGAAGGTGGTGGGACAGGGAACACTGAAGCTTTCTTT; CDR3 protein: CASSEGGGTGNTEAFF
clone size: -; D gene: -; V gene: TRBV5-1; J gene: TRBJ2-7; CDR3 DNA: TGCGCCAGCAGCTTGGCCTTCCAGGCCATACCTCAGAAGCAGTACTTC; CDR3 protein: CASSLAFQAIPQKQYF
clone size: once; D gene: TRBD2; V gene: TRBV5-4; J gene: TRBJ2-3; CDR3 DNA: TGTGCCATGGGGCGGGAGATTACAGATACGCAGTATTTT; CDR3 protein: CAMGREITDTQYF
clone size: once; D gene: TRBD2; V gene: TRBV7-9; J gene: TRBJ2-1; CDR3 DNA: TGTGCCAGCAGCTCCGGGACTAGCGGGATGTACAATGAGCAGTTCTTC; CDR3 protein: CASSSGTSGMYNEQFF
clone size: -; D gene: -; V gene: TRBV5-8; J gene: TRBJ2-7; CDR3 DNA: TGTGCCAGCAGCTTGGGAGTAGGGTCGTACGAGCAGTACTTC; CDR3 protein: CASSLGVGSYEQYF
clone size: few; D gene: TRBD1; V gene: TRBV28; J gene: TRBJ1-2; CDR3 DNA: TGTGCCAGCAGACTCGGGGCAGGGGGGAGAAACTATGGCTACACCTTC; CDR3 protein: CASRLGAGGRNYGYTF
clone size: once; D gene: -; V gene: TRBV2; J gene: TRBJ2-1; CDR3 DNA: TGTGCCAGCAGGGGGCGGGTCGGATGGGATGAGCAGTTCTTC; CDR3 protein: CASRGRVGWDEQFF
clone size: -; D gene: TRBD1; V gene: TRBV27; J gene: TRBJ1-5; CDR3 DNA: TGTGCCAGCAGCTCCCGGACAGGTTATAGCAATCAGCCCCAGCATTTT; CDR3 protein: CASSSRTGYSNQPQHF
clone size: -; D gene: -; V gene: TRBV5-1; J gene: TRBJ2-3; CDR3 DNA: TGCGCCAGCAGTCTCAGCCTAATCACAGATACGCAGTATTTT; CDR3 protein: CASSLSLITDTQYF
clone size: once; D gene: -; V gene: TRBV7-2; J gene: TRBJ2-1; CDR3 DNA: TGTGCCAGCAGCTTAGAGAGGGCTATTTACCATGAGCAGTTCTTC; CDR3 protein: CASSLERAIYHEQFF
clone size: -; D gene: -; V gene: TRBV6-5; J gene: TRBJ1-5; CDR3 DNA: TGTGCCAGCCTTGGGAACGCCATTGGGAATCAGCCCCAGCATTTT; CDR3 protein: CASLGNAIGNQPQHF
clone size: -; D gene: TRBD1; V gene: TRBV27; J gene: TRBJ2-1; CDR3 DNA: TGTGCCAGCCGCCCAGACAGGGTCCATGTCTACAATGAGCAGTTCTTC; CDR3 protein: CASRPDRVHVYNEQFF
clone size: -; D gene: -; V gene: TRBV5-8; J gene: TRBJ2-1; CDR3 DNA: TGTGCCAGCAGCTTTTTCGGTGAGCAGTTCTTC; CDR3 protein: CASSFFGEQFF
clone size: -; D gene: -; V gene: TRBV19; J gene: TRBJ1-4; CDR3 DNA: TGTGCCAGTAGTATGCGGCAAACTAATGAAAAACTGTTTTTT; CDR3 protein: CASSMRQTNEKLFF
clone size: -; D gene: -; V gene: TRBV6-4; J gene: TRBJ2-2; CDR3 DNA: TGTGCCAGCAGTGAGGGACTTACCGGGGAGCTGTTTTTT; CDR3 protein: CASSEGLTGELFF
clone size: few; D gene: -; V gene: TRBV21-1; J gene: TRBJ1-5; CDR3 DNA: TGTGCCAGCAGCAAAAACACAGGGGCTTTGGTTCAGCCCCAGCATTTT; CDR3 protein: CASSKNTGALVQPQHF
clone size: once; D gene: -; V gene: TRBV6-1; J gene: TRBJ2-7; CDR3 DNA: TGTGCCAGCAGGGCCGGGACACAAGCCTACGAGCAGTACTTC; CDR3 protein: CASRAGTQAYEQYF
clone size: -; D gene: TRBD2; V gene: TRBV7-6; J gene: TRBJ2-3; CDR3 DNA: TGTGCCAGCAGCCGGGGGACTAGCGGATTCACAGATACGCAGTATTTT; CDR3 protein: CASSRGTSGFTDTQYF
clone size: -; D gene: TRBD1; V gene: TRBV2; J gene: TRBJ1-1; CDR3 DNA: TGTGCCAGCAGGGGACAGGGGATGAACACTGAAGCTTTCTTT; CDR3 protein: CASRGQGMNTEAFF
clone size: once; D gene: -; V gene: TRBV4-1; J gene: TRBJ2-7; CDR3 DNA: TGCGCCAGCAGCCTGCAACGGGACACCCCCTACGAGCAGTACTTC; CDR3 protein: CASSLQRDTPYEQYF
clone size: -; D gene: -; V gene: TRBV28; J gene: TRBJ1-1; CDR3 DNA: TGTGCCAGCAGTCGCGGAGACAGAGGTTCGTCAATTGAAGCTTTCTTT; CDR3 protein: CASSRGDRGSSIEAFF
clone size: -; D gene: TRBD2; V gene: TRBV7-8; J gene: TRBJ2-3; CDR3 DNA: TGTGCCAGCAGCCGCATGCTAGCGGGCACAGATACGCAGTATTTT; CDR3 protein: CASSRMLAGTDTQYF
clone size: -; D gene: TRBD1; V gene: TRBV7-8; J gene: TRBJ2-2; CDR3 DNA: TGTGCCAGCAGCAGCCGGGACAGGGTTTTGTCCGCCGGGGAGCTGTTTTTT; CDR3 protein: CASSSRDRVLSAGELFF
clone size: once; D gene: -; V gene: TRBV5-4; J gene: TRBJ2-6; CDR3 DNA: TGTGCCAGCAGCCCGAGGGCAGGGATAGGGTTTGGGGCCAACGTCCTGACTTTC; CDR3 protein: CASSPRAGIGFGANVLTF
clone size: -; D gene: -; V gene: TRBV28; J gene: TRBJ2-6; CDR3 DNA: TGTGCCAGCAGTTTGGTAGGGGACTCTGGGGCCAACGTCCTGACTTTC; CDR3 protein: CASSLVGDSGANVLTF
clone size: -; D gene: -; V gene: TRBV11-1; J gene: TRBJ2-3; CDR3 DNA: TGTGCCAGCAGCACTCGGGACCTACGGGAGTATTTT; CDR3 protein: CASSTRDLREYF
clone size: once; D gene: -; V gene: TRBV6-5; J gene: TRBJ2-3; CDR3 DNA: TGTGCCAGCAGTTACCGGACTAGGGGGCCAGATACGCAGTATTTT; CDR3 protein: CASSYRTRGPDTQYF
clone size: -; D gene: -; V gene: TRBV28; J gene: TRBJ2-1; CDR3 DNA: TGTGCCAGCAGAATGGGGCAGGTCTACAATGAGCAGTTCTTC; CDR3 protein: CASRMGQVYNEQFF
clone size: -; D gene: TRBD2; V gene: TRBV12-5; J gene: TRBJ2-1; CDR3 DNA: TGTGCTAGTGGTTTGGTCCGGGGGGGCCTCACGATTGAGCAGTTCTTC; CDR3 protein: CASGLVRGGLTIEQFF
clone size: -; D gene: TRBD2; V gene: TRBV7-6; J gene: TRBJ2-2; CDR3 DNA: TGTGCCAGCAGCTTGATCGACGGGAGGGCGAACACCGGGGAGCTGTTTTTT; CDR3 protein: CASSLIDGRANTGELFF
clone size: once; D gene: -; V gene: TRBV27; J gene: TRBJ1-2; CDR3 DNA: TGTGCCAGCAGTTACGAGGTAGGGGGGAGTCATGGCTACACCTTC; CDR3 protein: CASSYEVGGSHGYTF
clone size: -; D gene: -; V gene: TRBV27; J gene: TRBJ1-6; CDR3 DNA: TGTGCCAGCGGAGAGTTGCTCGTCGGGTCACCCCTCCACTTT; CDR3 protein: CASGELLVGSPLHF
clone size: -; D gene: -; V gene: TRBV2; J gene: TRBJ1-5; CDR3 DNA: TGTGCCAGCACGAACAGTTATAGCAATCAGCCCCAGCATTTT; CDR3 protein: CASTNSYSNQPQHF
clone size: -; D gene: TRBD2; V gene: TRBV11-2; J gene: TRBJ2-6; CDR3 DNA: TGTGCCAGCAGCCGCCTAGCGGGGGTTACCTCTGGGGCCAACGTCCTGACTTTC; CDR3 protein: CASSRLAGVTSGANVLTF